These 3 T cell receptor beta chains originate from one sample sequenced in a study of neurological immune-mediated disorders. From the 5' RACE reads, TCRdb called clonotypes with MiXCR, one entry per CDR3 protein. The sample lists around 78,000 distinct CDR3 sequences, about 15% seen once, with 15% to 17% in the top ten. Sequenced sample: PBMCs. These receptor sequences come from a woman between 35 and 50 years old in good health.

The chain carries TRBV6-1 and TRBJ1-5, with D maybe TRBD1 (5 bases). This CDR3 is built from 18 residues. Trimming took 6 bases from V and 3 from J, leaving 24 bases between them. Germline-derived CDR1 and CDR2 are MNHNS and SASEGT. Here the CDR3 reads CASRSASAGQGNNQPQHF. CDR3 coding DNA: TGTGCCAGCAGAAGCGCGTCAGCAGGGCAGGGAAACAATCAGCCCCAGCATTTT.

Many counts were recorded for this clonotype. As DNA, the CDR3 is TGCAGTGCTAGAGTTAGGGGGAGCGGGGGGCTAACCACAGATACGCAGTATTTT. It yields the protein CSARVRGSGGLTTDTQYF. V usage is TRBV20-1 and J usage is TRBJ2-3; 9 positions agree with TRBD2. The CDR3 has 18 amino acids. Germline lookup yields CDR1 DFQATT and CDR2 SNEGSKA (reference sequence). The J segment lost 2 bases and the V segment lost 1 base, leaving 13 bases of the junction unmatched.

This clonotype came up many times. The chain employs TRBV5-1 and TRBJ2-1, with TRBD1 matching 7 bases. The germline CDR1 and CDR2 sequences are SGHRS and YFSETQ. This CDR3 spans 15 amino acids. V gave up 0 bases and J gave up 7 bases; unmatched junction bases: 7. This CDR3 is CASSLGATGENEQFF. The CDR3 DNA is TGCGCCAGCAGCTTGGGGGCAACAGGGGAAAATGAGCAGTTCTTC. Variable domain in full (rest from reference TRBV5-1 and TRBJ2-1): KAGVTQTPRYLIKTRGQQVTLSCSPISGHRSVSWYQQTPGQGLQFLFEYFSETQRNKGNFPGRFSGRQFSNSRSEMNVSTLELGDSALYLCASSLGATGENEQFFGPGTRLTVL.